This T cell receptor (beta chain) was obtained from a study of regulatory T cells in long-lasting Graves disease. Relying on iRepertoire HTBI primers and Arm-PCR of CDR3 regions, the team built TCR beta libraries. MiXCR, applied by TCRdb to the multiplex PCR reads, yields one record per CDR3 protein. Found here are around 250,000 distinct CDR3 sequences, 20% to 25% of them singletons; the top ten hold approximately 15%. The CDR3 has 14 residues. Germline V gene data show CDR1 as SGHTA and CDR2 as FQGNSA. V lost 5 bases and J 6 bases, leaving 17 bases between the germline ends. Documented time point: newly diagnosed GD, antithyroid drugs for less than 3 months. Isolated PBMC RNA provided the starting material for the TCR library. As collected, the peripheral blood samples measured about 9.6 milliliters each and went into EDTA tubes. This clonotype was detected many times.

The sequence derives from a female donor with Graves disease. Here the sequenced sample was peripheral blood mononuclear cells (PBMCs), taken at new diagnosis, from a patient treated with antithyroid drugs. V usage is TRBV7-2 and J usage is TRBJ2-7; D not resolved. The CDR3 bases are TGTGCCAGCAGCCCCCAAGCCCGGGTTCCCGAGCAGTACTTC. Its translation is CASSPQARVPEQYF.